The rows below give T cell receptor beta chains drawn from one sample of a study of shared clonotypes between healthy human individuals. Assay used: immunoSEQ multiplex PCR; TCRdb lists only in-frame clones, some missing. The sample gives about 300,000 clones, under 80% of which show up once; about 9.3% is in the top ten. The material sequenced was memory CD4+ T cells sorted from blood. All receptors derive from a man aged 30 to 45 in good health. Both conserved end residues are trimmed from each CDR3.

>11|TRBJ1-1|TRBV2
ASTSQGPGEAF
>11|TRBJ2-3|TRBV19
ASSNPPRGVAY
>13|TRBJ1-2|TRBV5-1
ASSSPGQGAGGYT
>12|TRBJ2-1|TRBV5-8
ASSFGDVYNEQF
>15|TRBJ2-2|TRBV4-1
ASSHYTGQRGPGELF
>11|TRBJ1-1|TRBV25-1
ASAGTTYTEAF
>14|TRBJ2-2|TRBV5-1
ASSLGTGQNTGELF
>11|TRBJ2-2|TRBV11-3
ASTFSGTGELF
>17|TRBJ2-3|TRBV28
ASRNRDNALGTNTDTQY
>13|TRBJ2-5|TRBV5-1
ASSFAGTGGETQY
>11|TRBJ2-2|TRBV30
ACQGGGTGELF
>13|TRBJ1-1|TRBV7-8
ASSPQLGGYTEAF
>13|TRBJ1-4|TRBV18
ASSPEGMGNEKLF
>10|TRBJ1-1|TRBV28
ASSFGYTEAF
>14|TRBJ2-5|TRBV10-3
AISESKQGGYETQY
>13|TRBJ2-1|TRBV6-6
ASSYMRRSYNEQF
>14|TRBJ2-5|TRBV15
ATSRGLGTGEETQY
>11|TRBJ1-5|TRBV6-1
ASSAEDNQPQH
>13|TRBJ2-7|TRBV6-5
ASSYGSGLSYEQY
>17|TRBJ2-1|TRBV5-4
ASSNKGLAGGSSYNEQF
>12|TRBJ1-5|TRBV5-1
ASSLRGGNQPQH
>14|TRBJ1-4|TRBV18
ASSPFSDRNNEKLF
>11|TRBJ2-5|TRBV30
AWSGLAGGGQY
>13|TRBJ2-7|TRBV15
ATSPDRGLTYEQY
>12|TRBJ1-1|TRBV4-1
ASSPPRVQSEAF
>13|TRBJ2-7|TRBV10-2
ASSHTGEPYSEQY
>12|TRBJ2-7|TRBV30
AWRWGDRGYEQY
>16|TRBJ2-6|TRBV7-9
ASSFYLAGSSGANVLT
>12|TRBJ2-1|TRBV5-4
ASSLTSVLNEQF
>11|TRBJ2-4|TRBV2
ASAAEIKNIQY
>12|TRBJ2-5|TRBV6-1
ASAAGPDQETQY
>11|TRBJ1-1|TRBV18
ASSPPFLTEAF
>14|TRBJ1-5|TRBV19
ASSGIREGGNQPQH
>12|TRBJ1-5|TRBV28
ASSHGRENQPQH
>14|TRBJ2-5|TRBV7-2
ASSSRTRQGGETQY
>15|TRBJ2-4|TRBV5-4
ASSFLRAGDAKNIQY
>14|TRBJ2-3|TRBV4-1
ASSQDRNSPRDTQY
>11|TRBJ1-3|TRBV2
ASSALEGNTIY